This TCR beta chain was identified during a study of cytomegalovirus exposure and HLA in healthy donors. Study-level results: CMV serostatus was the only recorded immune exposure for donors.

The PCR employed 60 Vbeta primers together with 13 Jbeta primers. Generated by immunoSEQ multiplex PCR, the TCRdb table keeps only in-frame clones and is missing some. Among 85,000 to 100,000 clones listed, about 80% were seen once. Details on this clone: Its matching antigen is unknown.

CDR1 SGDLS and CDR2 YYNGEE come from the germline V gene. The CDR3 runs 14 residues. V trimming: 4 bases; J trimming: 4 bases; junction bases outside the gene matches: 6. This clonotype was sampled from a woman in her fifties or sixties in good health and CMV-seronegative. Input material: PBMCs. V usage is TRBV9 and J usage is TRBJ2-5, with 8 nucleotides matching TRBD1. The CDR3 region is CASSRTGQGETQYF. The DNA of the CDR3 is TGTGCCAGCAGCCGAACCGGACAGGGAGAGACCCAGTACTTC.